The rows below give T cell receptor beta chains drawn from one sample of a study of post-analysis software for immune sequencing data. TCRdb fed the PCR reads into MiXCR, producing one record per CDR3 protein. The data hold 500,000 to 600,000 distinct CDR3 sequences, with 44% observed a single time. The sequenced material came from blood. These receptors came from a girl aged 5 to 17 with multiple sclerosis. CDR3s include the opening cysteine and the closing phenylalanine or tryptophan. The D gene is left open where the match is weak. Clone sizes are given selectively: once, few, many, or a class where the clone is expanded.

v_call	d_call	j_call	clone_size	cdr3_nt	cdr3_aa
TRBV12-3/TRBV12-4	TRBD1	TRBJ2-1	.	TGTGCCAGCAGTTGGGACAGCTCCTACGAGCAGTTCTTC	CASSWDSSYEQFF
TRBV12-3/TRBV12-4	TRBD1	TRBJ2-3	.	TGTGCCAGCAGTTTGTTTCGCCCCTTGGGACAGGGTAGCGCAGATACGCAGTATTTT	CASSLFRPLGQGSADTQYF
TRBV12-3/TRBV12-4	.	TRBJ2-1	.	TGTGCCAGTTCGAGCGGAGTCAAGAACAATGAGCAGTTCTTC	CASSSGVKNNEQFF
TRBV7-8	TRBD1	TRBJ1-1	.	TGTGCCAGCAGCTTAGCGTCTACCGGGACAGCGAACACTGAAGCTTTCTTT	CASSLASTGTANTEAFF
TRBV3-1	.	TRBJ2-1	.	TGTGCCAGCAGCCAAGATAGGGCAGGGGCCGCCAATGAGCAGTTCTTC	CASSQDRAGAANEQFF
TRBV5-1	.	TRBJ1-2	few	TGCGCCAGCAGCTTCTCGGAGGCTACTAACTATGGCTACACCTTC	CASSFSEATNYGYTF
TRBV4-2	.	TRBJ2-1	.	TGTGCCAGCAGCCCGGACAGGGAGACGGGGGGGTTTTTCCATGAGCAGTTCTTC	CASSPDRETGGFFHEQFF
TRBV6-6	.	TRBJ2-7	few	TGTGCCAGCAGTTACAGGCTCCGGGGCAGCGTCTACGAGCAGTACTTC	CASSYRLRGSVYEQYF
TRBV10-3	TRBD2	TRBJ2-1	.	TGTGCCATCGTGGTGACTAGCGGGCCGAGCTCCTACAATGAGCAGTTCTTC	CAIVVTSGPSSYNEQFF
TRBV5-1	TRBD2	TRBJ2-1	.	TGCGCCAGCAGCTTGGAGCGGGAAAGGGATGAGCAGTTCTTC	CASSLERERDEQFF
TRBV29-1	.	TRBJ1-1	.	TGCAGTGCCCTAGGATTGAACACTGAAGCTTTCTTT	CSALGLNTEAFF